This TCR beta chain was sequenced in a study of CD8 T cells in ankylosing spondylitis. Study-level findings and limits: In peripheral blood, disease-linked CD8+ clones occurred at relatively low frequencies. Within ankylosing spondylitis blood, a TCR beta motif made up of roughly eight highly homologous variants appeared to be characteristic. It was reported that disease-linked clones were significantly enriched in matched ankylosing spondylitis synovial fluid. Some motif variants had been reported before (in reactive arthritis synovial fluid and blood).

The CDR3 contains 13 residues. Trimming pared 5 bases from V and 6 bases from J, leaving 17 bases between. Germline assignment: CDR1 SQVTM and CDR2 ANQGSEA. With molecular barcodes, quantitative 5'-RACE was used to make the TCR beta libraries. TCRdb used MiXCR to reprocess the 5' RACE reads, holding one entry per CDR3 protein. This table has about 440,000 distinct CDR3 sequences, about a sixth appearing once. Concerning this clonotype itself: Its antigen remains unknown.

Input material: blood, either unsorted or a sorted T cell fraction (not recorded which). The gene calls are TRBV29-1 and TRBJ2-7; the D is unclear. This sequence was found in a male donor with ankylosing spondylitis. CDR3 nucleotides: TGCAGCGTTAGACTCGAAAACCTGGCCGAGCAGTACTTC. As protein: CSVRLENLAEQYF.